The source of this T cell receptor beta chain is a study of response to subunit inactivated influenza vaccine (dated by TCRdb to the late 2010s). Background for the entire study: To follow how T cells responded to a trivalent subunit inactivated influenza vaccine, the researchers relied on deep quantitative profiling of the T cell receptor repertoire.

Preparation of the library involved RT-PCR. The reads were generated on an Illumina HiSeq 2500. TCRdb's own reprocessing of the public reads used fastp at Q25 and MiXCR and kept productive beta chains. Rows are unified per CDR3 protein, each entry keeping the most common DNA and genes. For this sample the table gives 860,000 or so distinct CDR3 sequences, of which about 20% were detected only once. 10% to 13% of the sample rests with the top ten. What the study reported, not specific to this receptor: The authors proposed that each seasonal influenza vaccination may bring in only a limited number of new T cells.

CDR1 and CDR2 (DFQATT, SNEGSKA) derive from the germline V gene (reference sequence). Relative to germline, V is missing 5 bases and J is missing 3 bases, with 17 bases of the junction outside any gene match. The cysteine opens and the phenylalanine closes a CDR3 of 17 amino acids. The kept DNA is CDR3 alone, 51 bases in frame from the first base. This clonotype was seen only a few times. Its antigen is not yet known. No much larger clone is present one base from it, and per-base qualities are unavailable. The TCR sequence derives from a man over 45 who received an inactivated influenza vaccine. Donor details come from another sample of the same person, matched by shared clones. Specimen: PBMCs from blood, collected around 5 days after vaccination. This sequence uses TRBV20-1 and TRBJ2-7, with TRBD1 matching 9 junction bases. The CDR3 amino acid sequence is: CSAYLPGQGAPVYEQYF. The sequence in DNA is TGCAGTGCTTACCTCCCGGGACAGGGTGCTCCAGTCTACGAGCAGTACTTC.